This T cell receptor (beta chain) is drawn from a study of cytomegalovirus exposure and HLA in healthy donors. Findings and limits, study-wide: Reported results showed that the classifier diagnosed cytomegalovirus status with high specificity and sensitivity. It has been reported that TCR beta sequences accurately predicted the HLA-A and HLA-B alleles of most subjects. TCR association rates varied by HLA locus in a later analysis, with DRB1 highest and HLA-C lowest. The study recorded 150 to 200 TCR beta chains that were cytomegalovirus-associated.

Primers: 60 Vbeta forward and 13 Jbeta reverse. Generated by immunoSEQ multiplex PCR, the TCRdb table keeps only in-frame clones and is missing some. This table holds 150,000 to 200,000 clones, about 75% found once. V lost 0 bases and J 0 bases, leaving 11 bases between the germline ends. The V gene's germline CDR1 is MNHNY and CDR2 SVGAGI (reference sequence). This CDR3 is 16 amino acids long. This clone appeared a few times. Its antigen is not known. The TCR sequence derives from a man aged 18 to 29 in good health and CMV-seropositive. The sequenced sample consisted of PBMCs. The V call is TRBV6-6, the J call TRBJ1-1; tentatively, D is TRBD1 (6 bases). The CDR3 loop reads CASSYSTEGVNTEAFF. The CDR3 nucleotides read TGTGCCAGCAGTTACTCAACCGAGGGGGTGAACACTGAAGCTTTCTTT.